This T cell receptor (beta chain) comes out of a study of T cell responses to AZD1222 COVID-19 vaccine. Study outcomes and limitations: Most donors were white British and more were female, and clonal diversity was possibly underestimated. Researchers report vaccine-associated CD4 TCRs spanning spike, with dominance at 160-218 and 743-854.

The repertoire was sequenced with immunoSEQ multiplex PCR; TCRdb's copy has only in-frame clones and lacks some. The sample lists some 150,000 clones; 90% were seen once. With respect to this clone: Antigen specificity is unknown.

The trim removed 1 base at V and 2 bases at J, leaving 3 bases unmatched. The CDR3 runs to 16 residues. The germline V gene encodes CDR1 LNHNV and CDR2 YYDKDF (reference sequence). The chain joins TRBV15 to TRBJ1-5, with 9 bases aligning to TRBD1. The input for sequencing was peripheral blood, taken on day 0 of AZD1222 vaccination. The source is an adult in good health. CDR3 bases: TGTGCCACCAGCAGAGCGGACAGGGGAGGCAATCAGCCCCAGCATTTT. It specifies CATSRADRGGNQPQHF.